This entry lists 5 T cell receptor beta chains sequenced from one sample in a study of molecular identifiers for immune sequencing clone quantification. From the PCR reads, TCRdb called clonotypes with MiXCR, one entry per CDR3 protein. The table has some 94,000 distinct CDR3 sequences, around a quarter seen once; the top ten hold about 0.8%. The specimen sequenced was naive CD8+ T cells from blood, with Jurkat cell RNA spiked in. The sample's subset: FACS-sorted CD8+CD4-CCR7+CD45RA+ naive T cells. The receptors shown here come from a human donor in good health. Some libraries in this study had Jurkat cell RNA spiked in.

As for this clonotype: This sequence may be a read error, since a much larger clone differs from it by one base. The rearrangement links TRBV4-1 to TRBJ2-3; 9 bases match TRBD2. The length of the CDR3 is 16 residues. Germline V gene sequence: CDR1 MGHRA, CDR2 YSYEKL. CDR3 sequence: CASSQFPAGGTDTQCF. As DNA, the CDR3 is TGCGCCAGCAGCCAATTCCCAGCGGGGGGCACAGATACGCAGTGTTTT.

This clonotype was observed a handful of times. The J gene is TRBJ2-1, the V gene TRBV20-1; 7 bases map to TRBD1. This CDR3 region has 15 residues. Germline V CDR1 and CDR2: DFQATT, SNEGSKA (reference sequence). Trimming removed 0 bases from V and 1 base from J; junction bases left unmatched: 3. CDR3 loop: CSAREPGQSYNEQFF. CDR3 bases: TGCAGTGCTAGAGAACCGGGACAGTCCTACAATGAGCAGTTCTTC.

The chain carries TRBV12-3 or TRBV12-4 and TRBJ2-5; D remains ambiguous. Trimming shortened V by 5 bases and J by 1 base, and 5 bases separated the two germline ends. The CDR3 spans 12 residues. CDR3 coding DNA: TGTGCCAGCAGTACCCCCCAAGAGACCCAGTACTTC. It codes for CASSTPQETQYF.

The V call is TRBV5-3, the J call TRBJ2-3, with 10 bases that match TRBD2. TRBV5-3 is labeled an ORF, and its function is uncertain. V gave up 8 bases and J gave up 0 bases; unmatched junction bases: 21. The CDR3 runs 20 residues. CDR3: CASSHPRGSGGETSTDTQYF. Here the CDR3 DNA reads TGTGCCAGCAGCCATCCGCGAGGGAGCGGGGGGGAAACTAGCACAGATACGCAGTATTTT.

The chain combines TRBV5-6 with TRBJ2-3; tentatively, D is TRBD2 (5 bases). Germline CDR1 reads SGHDT; CDR2 reads YYEEEE. The CDR3 has 15 residues. Trimming removed 4 bases from V and 1 base from J, with 13 bases in between. The CDR3 loop is CASSPGVSGTDTQYF. Written as DNA, the CDR3 is TGTGCCAGCAGCCCCGGTGTTAGCGGCACAGATACGCAGTATTTT.